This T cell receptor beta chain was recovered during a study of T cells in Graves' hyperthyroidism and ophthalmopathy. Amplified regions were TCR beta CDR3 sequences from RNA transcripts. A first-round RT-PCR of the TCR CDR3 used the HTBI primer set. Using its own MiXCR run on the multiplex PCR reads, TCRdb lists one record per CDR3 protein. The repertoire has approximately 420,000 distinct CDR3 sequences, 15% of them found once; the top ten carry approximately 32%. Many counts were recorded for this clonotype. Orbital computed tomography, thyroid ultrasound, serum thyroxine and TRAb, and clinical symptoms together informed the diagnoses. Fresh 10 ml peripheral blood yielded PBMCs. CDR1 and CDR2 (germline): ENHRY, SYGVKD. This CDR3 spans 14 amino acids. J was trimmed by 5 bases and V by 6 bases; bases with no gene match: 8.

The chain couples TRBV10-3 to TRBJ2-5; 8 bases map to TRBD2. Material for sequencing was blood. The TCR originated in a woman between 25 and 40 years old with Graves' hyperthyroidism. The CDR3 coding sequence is TGTGCCATCAGCGAAAGCGGGAGCGGGGAGACCCAGTACTTC. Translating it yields CAISESGSGETQYF.